This note documents a single TCR beta chain sequence. What this receptor recognizes is not known. No base-level quality is on record; no much larger clone is a single base apart. This record comes from a study of tumor and adjacent non-tumor tissue in lung cancer (dated by TCRdb to about 2018). Study-wide context: Of the cohort, more than ten patients had adenocarcinoma, 2 had squamous cell carcinoma and 1 had small cell lung cancer. Sequencing produced 130,000,000 or so productive TCRbeta reads in total, an average of about 4 million reads per sample. Bulk TCRbeta repertoires were compared between lung tumor tissue and matched distant non-tumor lung tissue obtained from fewer than 18 lung cancer patients. The approximately 15 patients were aged roughly 30 to 76 years, included 10 men and 5 women, and had TNM stage I to III disease. For each patient, one tumor sample and one normal lung sample were taken, giving thirty paired specimens that underwent TCRbeta CDR3 sequencing.

Bulk unsorted tissue served as the source for RNA extraction, and RNA quality was assessed using a NanoDrop ND-1000 and an Agilent 2100. The normal lung samples consisted of distant non-tumor tissue collected more than 3 cm from the tumor edge. Newly diagnosed lung cancer patients without prior chemotherapy who had been admitted for thoracic surgery in China between August and November 2014 were enrolled as donors. Anyone who had undergone radiotherapy or chemotherapy before, or who had another cancer at the same time, was left out of the study. Surgical tissue pieces of roughly 1-2 cm3 were preserved in RNAlater solution and stored at -80 °C until use. Taken from cysteine to phenylalanine, the CDR3 has 12 residues. Only the CDR3 DNA is retained, 36 bases long and in frame from the first base. As encoded in the germline V gene (reference sequence), CDR1 is SGHAT while CDR2 is FQDESV. V loses 5 bases, J loses 9 bases, and the germline ends lie 13 bases apart.

The full study reports these points: The cohort had only 15 or so patients, and the authors noted that larger samples and more detailed clinical data are needed. The methods do not name the sequencing platform or mention unique molecular identifiers. Significantly higher TCR diversity (inverse Simpson) was observed in tumor tissue than in normal lung tissue (approximately 430 vs 150, P = 0.0075, Mann-Whitney U test). The top 100 clones made up a significantly larger cumulative share of the repertoire in normal lung than in tumor tissue. Peripheral blood was not sequenced, so blood TCRbeta repertoires in these lung cancer patients were not examined. TCR diversity was significantly higher in younger patients, and greater tumor TCR diversity was associated with shorter overall survival and shorter disease-free survival.

Libraries were constructed by multiplex PCR. The instrument was an Illumina HiSeq 2500. TCRbeta libraries were constructed through three rounds of nested PCR with primers (Table S4) according to protocols modified from ARM-PCR. PCR products of 200-500 bp were gel-excised and purified with the QIAquick gel extraction kit before sequencing. Per the original workflow: Reads were cleaned using Trimmomatic, were merged into complete CDR3 sequences using FLASH, and were assigned to V(D)J germline segments using MiTCR. Clonal diversity was computed as the inverse Simpson's index with VDJtools. In-frame sequences without a premature stop codon were defined as productive reads. TCRdb ran its own pipeline on the public reads, namely fastp trimming at Q25 and MiXCR clone calling, and kept in-frame beta chains. Records with the same CDR3 protein are collapsed into one entry carrying the most frequent genes and DNA. The V and J calls were not made by the authors but by TCRdb's processing. The sample contains more than 55,000 distinct CDR3 sequences, 61% of them found a single time. The ten top clones hold less than 40% of the sample.

Recombination linked TRBV11-1 to TRBJ1-2, with an unclear D gene assignment. The receptor was isolated from a man aged 65-85 years with non-small cell lung cancer. Sequencing used distant non-tumor lung tissue. The CDR3 amino acid sequence is: CASSPDDPRYTF. The nucleotide sequence reads TGTGCCAGCAGCCCTGACGATCCACGCTACACCTTC.